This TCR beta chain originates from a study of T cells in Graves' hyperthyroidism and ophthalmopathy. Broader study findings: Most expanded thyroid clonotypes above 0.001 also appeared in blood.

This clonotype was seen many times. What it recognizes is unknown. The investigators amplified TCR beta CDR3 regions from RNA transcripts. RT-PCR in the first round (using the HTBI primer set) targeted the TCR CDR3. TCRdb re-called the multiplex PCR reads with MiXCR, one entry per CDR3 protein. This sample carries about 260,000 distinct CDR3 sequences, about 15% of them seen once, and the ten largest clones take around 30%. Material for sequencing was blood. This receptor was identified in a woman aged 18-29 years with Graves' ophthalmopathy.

In DNA form, the CDR3 reads TGTGCCAGCAGCTTAGGACCAGGGAGGGGAAACACCATATATTTT. Residues: CASSLGPGRGNTIYF. The chain is built from TRBV7-2 and TRBJ1-3; maybe TRBD1 (5 bases). Germline V lookup: CDR1 SGHTA, CDR2 FQGNSA. The germline V and J ends were trimmed by 1 base and 4 bases, with 11 bases remaining between them. The length of the CDR3 is 15 residues. Full variable domain (missing parts from reference TRBV7-2 and TRBJ1-3): GAGVSQSPSNKVTEKGKDVELRCDPISGHTALYWYRQSLGQGLEFLIYFQGNSAPDKSGLPSDRFSAERTGGSVSTLTIQRTQQEDSAVYLCASSLGPGRGNTIYFGEGSWLTVV.